These 14 T cell receptor beta chains originate from one sample sequenced in a study of shared clonotypes between healthy human individuals. The method was immunoSEQ multiplex PCR; TCRdb's version includes in-frame clones alone and lacks a portion of them. This sample has roughly 2.2 million clones; approximately 93% occur once, and the top ten carry about 0.37%. Sequenced sample: naive CD4+ T cells from PBMCs. Subset described: CD45RA+ positively selected. The receptors come from a young man in good health. Some clones in this sample may be carry-over from other donors' samples.

The chain is built from TRBV19 and TRBJ2-7; 8 bases map to TRBD1. The CDR3 covers 14 residues. Germline CDR1 LNHDA, CDR2 SQIVND (reference sequence). The junction had 7 bases not matched to a gene; V was cut back by 6 bases and J by 3 bases. CDR3 residues: CASSRTGTNYEQYF. In nucleotides, the CDR3 is TGTGCCAGTAGCCGGACAGGGACGAACTACGAGCAGTACTTC.

The rearrangement joins TRBV7-3 to TRBJ2-1; tentatively, D is TRBD2 (5 bases). There are 16 residues in the CDR3. The germline V and J ends were trimmed by 1 base and 8 bases, with 18 bases remaining between them. CDR1 and CDR2 from the germline V gene are SGHTA and FQGTGA. The CDR3 spells CASSLRGSRVVDEQFF. In nucleotides, the CDR3 is TGTGCCAGCAGCTTAAGGGGTTCGAGGGTGGTCGATGAGCAGTTCTTC.

The sample holds one count of this clone. In DNA, the CDR3 is TGTGCCAGCAGTAATACAGGGGGCCCCACCTACGAGCAGTACTTC. Translating gives CASSNTGGPTYEQYF. V is TRBV6-1 and J is TRBJ2-7; 9 nucleotides match TRBD1. With 5 bases clipped from V and 2 bases from J, the junction kept 7 bases outside the gene matches. The CDR3 is made up of 15 amino acids. Germline assignment: CDR1 MNHNS and CDR2 SASEGT.

The chain uses TRBV7-9 and TRBJ1-2, with D tentatively TRBD1 (6 bases). This CDR3 region has 15 residues. The ends were cut back, 5 bases at V and 4 bases at J, with 17 bases in the middle. The germline CDR1 and CDR2 sequences are SEHNR and FQNEAQ (reference sequence). CDR3 coding DNA: TGTGCCAGCAGCCCCCGGGGGCCCGGCCCCTATGGCTACACCTTC. It encodes CASSPRGPGPYGYTF.

This rearrangement joins TRBV5-1 to TRBJ2-5; 8 bases map to TRBD1. Trimming at V came to 2 bases and at J to 2 bases, leaving 5 bases not matched to a gene. The CDR3 contains 15 residues. Germline CDR1 is SGHRS and CDR2 is YFSETQ. This chain's CDR3 is CASSLTGTGQETQYF. The CDR3 bases are TGCGCCAGCAGCTTAACCGGGACAGGACAAGAGACCCAGTACTTC. The variable domain in full, completed from reference TRBV5-1 and TRBJ2-5, reads KAGVTQTPRYLIKTRGQQVTLSCSPISGHRSVSWYQQTPGQGLQFLFEYFSETQRNKGNFPGRFSGRQFSNSRSEMNVSTLELGDSALYLCASSLTGTGQETQYFGPGTRLLVL.

The rearrangement links TRBV6-4 to TRBJ1-2, with 9 bases aligning to TRBD1. Germline values: CDR1 MRHNA, CDR2 SNTAGT. There are 13 residues in the CDR3. V trimming: 4 bases; J trimming: 3 bases; junction bases outside the gene matches: 0. This CDR3 reads CASSGQGDYGYTF. CDR3 in DNA: TGTGCCAGCAGTGGACAGGGGGACTATGGCTACACCTTC.

The V call is TRBV5-1, the J call TRBJ2-3; TRBD1 is a possible D gene (5 bases). V lost 4 bases, J lost 0 bases, and 12 bases lay in between. The germline V gene encodes CDR1 SGHRS and CDR2 YFSETQ. The CDR3 has 15 amino acids. The CDR3 bases are TGCGCCAGCAGCGTAGGGGTTTCTAGCACAGATACGCAGTATTTT. It translates to CASSVGVSSTDTQYF. The full variable domain, with the rest looked up from reference TRBV5-1 and TRBJ2-3, is KAGVTQTPRYLIKTRGQQVTLSCSPISGHRSVSWYQQTPGQGLQFLFEYFSETQRNKGNFPGRFSGRQFSNSRSEMNVSTLELGDSALYLCASSVGVSSTDTQYFGPGTRLTVL.

The V gene is TRBV2, the J gene TRBJ1-1; no firm D call. Trimming removed 2 bases at V and 4 bases at J, with 14 bases between. Germline CDR1 and CDR2: SNHLY and FYNNEI. The CDR3 covers 15 residues. CDR3 DNA sequence: TGTGCCAGCAGTGAAAGCCCCTTCCCATCCACTGAAGCTTTCTTT. Translated, it gives CASSESPFPSTEAFF.

The chain carries TRBV18 and TRBJ2-2, with TRBD1 matching over 11 bases. The CDR3 is made up of 15 amino acids. V shed 4 bases, J shed 5 bases, and the junction held 3 bases outside the gene matches. The germline V gene has CDR1 KGHSH and CDR2 LQKENI. The CDR3 loop is CASSRTGGGTGELFF. CDR3 DNA sequence: TGTGCCAGCTCACGGACAGGGGGCGGAACCGGGGAGCTGTTTTTT. Combining the CDR3 with reference TRBV18 and TRBJ2-2 gives the whole variable domain NAGVMQNPRHLVRRRGQEARLRCSPMKGHSHVYWYRQLPEEGLKFMVYLQKENIIDESGMPKERFSAEFPKEGPSILRIQQVVRGDSAAYFCASSRTGGGTGELFFGEGSRLTVL.

The J gene is TRBJ2-2, the V gene TRBV5-1; D possibly corresponds to TRBD1 (6 bases). The CDR3 has 15 residues. Germline assignment: CDR1 SGHRS and CDR2 YFSETQ. Trimming took 5 bases from V and 4 from J, leaving 15 bases between them. The CDR3 loop reads CASRDSAVLTGELFF. The CDR3 bases are TGCGCCAGCAGGGACAGTGCGGTGCTCACCGGGGAGCTGTTTTTT.

The chain carries TRBV18 and TRBJ2-7; 8 bases align to TRBD2. CDR1 and CDR2 (germline): KGHSH, LQKENI. V was clipped by 5 bases and J by 3 bases; unmatched bases: 6. The CDR3 runs 14 residues. CDR3 sequence reads: CASSAGLVGYEQYF. For the CDR3, the DNA is TGTGCCAGCTCAGCGGGACTAGTAGGCTACGAGCAGTACTTC.

The chain uses TRBV5-1 and TRBJ2-1; tentatively, D is TRBD2 (6 bases). This CDR3 is built from 16 residues. V shed 4 bases and J shed 0 bases, with 14 bases lying between them. CDR1 is SGHRS, CDR2 YFSETQ, per germline. CDR3 sequence: CASSPRAGGSYNEQFF. CDR3 nucleotide sequence: TGCGCCAGCAGCCCGCGGGCCGGGGGCTCCTACAATGAGCAGTTCTTC.

The chain has TRBV7-3 and TRBJ2-5; no definite D call. CDR1 is SGHTA and CDR2 is FQGTGA in the germline V gene. The CDR3 loop spans 15 amino acids. Trimming pared 1 base from V and 5 bases from J, leaving 14 bases between. Here the CDR3 DNA reads TGTGCCAGCAGCTTAAGGCCCGGAACGGTGGAGACCCAGTACTTC. Translation gives CASSLRPGTVETQYF.

In the case of this clone: An end of the junction differs from the germline gene, which may be a read error. V usage is TRBV14 and J usage is TRBJ1-1, with D hard to call. The germline V gene encodes CDR1 SGHDN and CDR2 FVKESK. This CDR3 has 16 amino acids. The CDR3, as DNA: TGTGCCAGCACCCAAGAGCTTCGGAGACCGAACACTGAAGCTTTCTTT. Encoded protein: CASTQELRRPNTEAFF.